This record concerns one T cell receptor (beta chain) sequence. Its antigen is not identified. Unsorted PBMC DNA was run through sequencing on ten immunoSEQ deep assay plates. In the authors' workflow: As immunoSEQ supplied junction-only sequences (without quality scores), filtering differed. Produced via immunoSEQ multiplex PCR; TCRdb's table is partial and in-frame only. That table furnishes V, J and clone size, whereas the DNA furnished D and trimming. The sample yields approximately 470,000 clones, roughly 80% seen once. Per the germline V gene, CDR1 is SNHLY and CDR2 is FYNNEI. The CDR3 is 13 amino acids. Trimming at V came to 4 bases and at J to 2 bases, leaving 1 base not matched to a gene. Adults of Caucasian background living in Nashville, Tennessee made up all donors. This entry is derived from a study of shared clonotypes between healthy human individuals. Broader study findings: The donor pool, a small one, limited the genetic and exposure-history diversity represented.

The rearrangement uses TRBV2 and TRBJ2-5; 7 nucleotides line up with TRBD1. The sequence came from a woman aged 40 to 50 in good health. Some clones in this sample may be carry-over from other donors' samples. The specimen was PBMCs. This CDR3 reads CASSVDRQETQYF. The CDR3, as DNA: TGTGCCAGCAGTGTGGACAGGCAAGAGACCCAGTACTTC.